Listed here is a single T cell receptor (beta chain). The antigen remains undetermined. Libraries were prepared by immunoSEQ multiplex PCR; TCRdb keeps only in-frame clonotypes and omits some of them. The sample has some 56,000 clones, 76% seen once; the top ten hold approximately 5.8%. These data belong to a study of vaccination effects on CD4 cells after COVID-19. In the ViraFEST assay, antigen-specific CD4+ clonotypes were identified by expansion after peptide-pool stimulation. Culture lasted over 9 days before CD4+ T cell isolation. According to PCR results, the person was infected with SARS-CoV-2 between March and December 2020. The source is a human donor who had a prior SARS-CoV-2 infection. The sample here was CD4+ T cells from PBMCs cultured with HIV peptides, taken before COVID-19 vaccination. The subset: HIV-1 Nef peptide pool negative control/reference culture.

The CDR3 protein is CASTLTRLRELNKNIQYF. The DNA for the CDR3 is TGTGCCAGCACCTTAACCCGGCTCAGGGAACTTAACAAAAACATTCAGTACTTC. V gene TRBV5-6 combines with J gene TRBJ2-4; tentative D call: TRBD1 (5 bases). V was cut by 6 bases and J by 3 bases, with 25 bases left in between. The V gene's germline CDR1 is SGHDT and CDR2 YYEEEE. The CDR3 sequence is 18 residues long. The entire variable domain, with the rest obtained from reference TRBV5-6 and TRBJ2-4, is as follows: DAGVTQSPTHLIKTRGQQVTLRCSPKSGHDTVSWYQQALGQGPQFIFQYYEEEERQRGNFPDRFSGHQFPNYSSELNVNALLLGDSALYLCASTLTRLRELNKNIQYFGAGTRLSVL.